This T cell receptor (beta chain) was sequenced in a study of OX40 agonist ivuxolimab in advanced cancers. Study at large: Ivuxolimab, which patients received intravenously every 2 weeks, was dosed at 0.01 to 10 mg/kg. Broader study findings: Some of the lowest clonal expansion was seen in partial responders at 0.1-3.0 mg/kg. At 0.1 to 3.0 mg/kg and by week 6, clonal expansion occurred in CD4+ and CD8+ blood T cells.

With respect to this clone: What it binds is unknown.

Some clones are missing from TCRdb's copy, which holds only in-frame ones; the method was immunoSEQ multiplex PCR. The repertoire holds 91,000 or so clones, with less than 95% as singletons. The sample consisted of CD4+ or CD8+ T cells sorted from blood, taken in a trial of the OX40 agonist ivuxolimab. The source of this sequence is an adult with an advanced solid tumor such as melanoma, head and neck, liver or kidney cancer.

For the CDR3, the DNA is TGCGCCAGCAGCCAAGACCTGAGGGGGGCCCGCACAGATACGCAGTATTTT. As protein: CASSQDLRGARTDTQYF. The chain couples TRBV4-1 to TRBJ2-3; D is possibly TRBD1 or TRBD2 (6 bases each). The CDR3 loop spans 17 amino acids. Germline V CDR1 and CDR2: MGHRA, YSYEKL. Trimming left V 0 bases short and J 1 base short, with 14 bases between.